The 13 T cell receptor beta chains below all came from one sample that was sequenced in a study of regulatory T cells in long-lasting Graves disease. Noted time point: persistent/refractory GD, antithyroid drugs over 5 years with positive TRAb. There was RNA extracted from PBMCs, and the TCR library was made from it. Building of the TCR beta libraries involved iRepertoire HTBI primers and Arm-PCR of CDR3 regions. Each CDR3 protein gets one entry after TCRdb re-called the multiplex PCR reads with MiXCR. This table has roughly 450,000 distinct CDR3 sequences, 23% appearing once. The specimen comprised peripheral blood mononuclear cells (PBMCs), sampled when the disease was refractory, from a patient treated with antithyroid drugs. These receptors all come from a female donor with Graves disease.

The chain links TRBV5-1 to TRBJ2-7, with D unclear. Between the trimmed V and J ends, which lost 2 bases and 4 bases, there was a span of 10 bases. CDR1 and CDR2 (germline): SGHRS, YFSETQ. The CDR3 is 13 amino acids. CDR3 protein: CASSFLVGYEQYF. The CDR3 nucleotides read TGCGCCAGCAGCTTTCTGGTCGGTTACGAGCAGTACTTC.

This CDR3 reads CASSQDRGADTGELFF. As DNA, the CDR3 is TGCGCCAGCAGCCAAGATCGGGGGGCGGACACCGGGGAGCTGTTTTTT. The chain employs TRBV4-1 and TRBJ2-2, with TRBD2 as a possible D gene (7 bases). With 0 bases removed from V and 3 bases from J, the gap between germline ends came to 11 bases. The CDR3 spans 16 residues. The germline CDR1 and CDR2 sequences are MGHRA and YSYEKL.

This clonotype has ten or more counts. This chain joins TRBV28 and TRBJ1-2, with a weak D call TRBD1 (6 bases). V was trimmed by 7 bases and J by 1 base, leaving 16 bases between them. CDR3 length equals 15 residues. Germline V gives CDR1 MDHEN, CDR2 SYDVKM. CDR3 protein: CASIGTPLLNYGYTF. The CDR3 nucleotides read TGTGCCAGCATCGGGACACCGCTTCTTAACTATGGCTACACCTTC.

This clonotype was observed at least ten times. The chain has TRBV20-1 and TRBJ2-5; 8 bases line up with TRBD2. The CDR3 has 17 residues. Unmatched junction bases numbered 18, after V lost 7 bases and J lost 2 bases. Germline V gives CDR1 DFQATT, CDR2 SNEGSKA (reference sequence). For the CDR3, the DNA is TGCAGTGGCTCAGGGGCGGGAGGAAAGACCATGCAAGAGACCCAGTACTTC. Translating gives CSGSGAGGKTMQETQYF.

On this clonotype itself: A clone one base away is much larger, so this may be a read error. V and J are TRBV12-3 or TRBV12-4 and TRBJ1-5; D unresolved. CDR3 length: 12 amino acids. The CDR3 nucleotides are TGTGCCAGCAACTCAGGTCTTCAGCCCCAGCGTTTT. Amino acid sequence: CASNSGLQPQRF.

This clonotype was recorded at least ten times. Its ends do not fully match the called genes, so a read error is possible. The chain uses TRBV12-3 or TRBV12-4 and TRBJ2-7; 7 bases are a match to TRBD2. This CDR3 has 13 residues. CDR3 DNA: TGTGCCAGCAGCTTAGCTAGCGGCTACGAGCAGTACTTC. This gives the protein CASSLASGYEQYF.

This clonotype was counted between two and nine times. The rearrangement joins TRBV6-5 to TRBJ2-5; D unclear. CDR3 length: 17 residues. Germline loops: CDR1 MNHEY, CDR2 SVGAGI. Trimming left V 0 bases short and J 2 bases short, with 16 bases between. The CDR3 coding sequence is TGTGCCAGCAGTTACTCAAACCGGGCAGGTAGACAAGAGACCCAGTACTTC. It translates to CASSYSNRAGRQETQYF.

This clonotype has at least ten counts. This rearrangement joins TRBV2 to TRBJ2-2; TRBD1 might be the D (6 bases). Germline CDR1 reads SNHLY; CDR2 reads FYNNEI. The V gene lost 1 base and the J gene lost 7 bases, with 10 bases spanning the gap. This CDR3 region has 14 residues. DNA of the CDR3: TGTGCCAGCAGTGAAGGAGGCAGGGGCGGGGAGCTGTTTTTT. It encodes CASSEGGRGGELFF.

The gene calls are TRBV7-9 and TRBJ1-1; TRBD1 might be the D (5 bases). The CDR3 length is 18 residues. Germline CDR1 reads SEHNR; CDR2 reads FQNEAQ (reference sequence). With 2 bases removed from V and 1 base from J, the gap between germline ends came to 20 bases. The DNA of the CDR3 is TGTGCCAGCAGCTTACGATCCCTAATCGGGGGTCCGAACACTGAAGCTTTCTTT. Amino acid sequence: CASSLRSLIGGPNTEAFF.

This chain joins TRBV7-9 and TRBJ2-7, with no clear D. Germline CDR1 reads SEHNR; CDR2 reads FQNEAQ (reference sequence). V lost 6 bases and J 3 bases, leaving 9 bases between the germline ends. This CDR3 has 12 amino acids. CDR3 bases: TGTGCCAGCAGTTCAAATGGCTACGAGCAGTACTTC. It is translated as CASSSNGYEQYF.

This chain connects TRBV5-1 to TRBJ1-1; D uncertain. V was pared by 4 bases and J by 0 bases, with 13 bases between. Germline V gene lookup returns CDR1 SGHRS and CDR2 YFSETQ. This CDR3 is 15 amino acids long. The CDR3 nucleotides read TGCGCCAGCAGCCTTGTAGACTTGATGAACACTGAAGCTTTCTTT. As protein: CASSLVDLMNTEAFF.

This clonotype showed up just a few times. The chain couples TRBV2 to TRBJ2-5; TRBD1 or TRBD2 may be the D gene (5 bases each). There are 16 residues in the CDR3. V was trimmed by 7 bases and J by 4 bases, leaving 22 bases between them. CDR1 and CDR2 from the germline V gene are SNHLY and FYNNEI. DNA of the CDR3: TGTGCCAGCATCCGAGAGGGGCAGGGCTATCGAGAGACCCAGTACTTC. Protein product: CASIREGQGYRETQYF.

The rearrangement joins TRBV27 to TRBJ2-7; D is ambiguous. The CDR3 is 14 residues long. V dropped 2 bases and J dropped 3 bases, with 11 bases sitting between them. Germline CDR1 is MNHEY and CDR2 is SMNVEV (reference sequence). The CDR3 reads CASSLDKIGYEQYF. CDR3 DNA sequence: TGTGCCAGCAGTTTAGACAAAATTGGCTACGAGCAGTACTTC.